This T cell receptor (beta chain) appears in the sequencing data of a study of cytomegalovirus exposure and HLA in healthy donors. The study, taken as a whole, reports: It emerged from a later analysis that several of the most significant clusters appeared to be linked to common viral pathogens. Other equally common chains were less clonally expanded than HLA-associated TCR beta chains, a later analysis showed. Using the classifier, cytomegalovirus status was reportedly diagnosed with high specificity and sensitivity.

Concerning this clone: Its target is unknown.

Both 60 Vbeta primers and 13 Jbeta primers went into the PCR. The repertoire was sequenced with immunoSEQ multiplex PCR; TCRdb's copy has only in-frame clones and lacks some. The data show about 170,000 clones, around 76% seen once. Trimming at V came to 4 bases and at J to 0 bases, leaving 7 bases not matched to a gene. The germline gives CDR1 MDHEN, CDR2 SYDVKM. CDR3 length: 18 amino acids. The rearrangement uses TRBV28 and TRBJ2-1; 12 nucleotides agree with TRBD2. Source material: PBMCs. The TCR was taken from a girl between 5 and 17 years old in good health and CMV-seropositive. The CDR3: CASSSGLAGLSSYNEQFF. In nucleotides, the CDR3 is TGTGCCAGCAGTTCCGGACTAGCGGGACTGAGCTCCTACAATGAGCAGTTCTTC.